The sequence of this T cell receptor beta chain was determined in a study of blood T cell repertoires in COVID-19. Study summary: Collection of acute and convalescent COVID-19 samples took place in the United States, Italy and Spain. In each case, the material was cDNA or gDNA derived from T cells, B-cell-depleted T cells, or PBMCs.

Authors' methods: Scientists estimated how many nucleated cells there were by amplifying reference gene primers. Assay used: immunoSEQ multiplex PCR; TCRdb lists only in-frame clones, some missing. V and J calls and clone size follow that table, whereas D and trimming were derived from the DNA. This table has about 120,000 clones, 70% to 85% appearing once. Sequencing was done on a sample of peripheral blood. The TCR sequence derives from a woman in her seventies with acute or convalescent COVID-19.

CDR3 protein: CASSRAGEAFF. CDR3 sequence (DNA): TGTGCCAGTAGCAGGGCAGGGGAAGCTTTCTTT. This sequence joins TRBV19 and TRBJ1-1; a weak D match, TRBD1 (5 bases). The V end was cut by 6 bases, the J end by 8 bases, with 10 bases between. Germline lookup yields CDR1 LNHDA and CDR2 SQIVND (reference sequence). The CDR3 sequence is 11 residues long.